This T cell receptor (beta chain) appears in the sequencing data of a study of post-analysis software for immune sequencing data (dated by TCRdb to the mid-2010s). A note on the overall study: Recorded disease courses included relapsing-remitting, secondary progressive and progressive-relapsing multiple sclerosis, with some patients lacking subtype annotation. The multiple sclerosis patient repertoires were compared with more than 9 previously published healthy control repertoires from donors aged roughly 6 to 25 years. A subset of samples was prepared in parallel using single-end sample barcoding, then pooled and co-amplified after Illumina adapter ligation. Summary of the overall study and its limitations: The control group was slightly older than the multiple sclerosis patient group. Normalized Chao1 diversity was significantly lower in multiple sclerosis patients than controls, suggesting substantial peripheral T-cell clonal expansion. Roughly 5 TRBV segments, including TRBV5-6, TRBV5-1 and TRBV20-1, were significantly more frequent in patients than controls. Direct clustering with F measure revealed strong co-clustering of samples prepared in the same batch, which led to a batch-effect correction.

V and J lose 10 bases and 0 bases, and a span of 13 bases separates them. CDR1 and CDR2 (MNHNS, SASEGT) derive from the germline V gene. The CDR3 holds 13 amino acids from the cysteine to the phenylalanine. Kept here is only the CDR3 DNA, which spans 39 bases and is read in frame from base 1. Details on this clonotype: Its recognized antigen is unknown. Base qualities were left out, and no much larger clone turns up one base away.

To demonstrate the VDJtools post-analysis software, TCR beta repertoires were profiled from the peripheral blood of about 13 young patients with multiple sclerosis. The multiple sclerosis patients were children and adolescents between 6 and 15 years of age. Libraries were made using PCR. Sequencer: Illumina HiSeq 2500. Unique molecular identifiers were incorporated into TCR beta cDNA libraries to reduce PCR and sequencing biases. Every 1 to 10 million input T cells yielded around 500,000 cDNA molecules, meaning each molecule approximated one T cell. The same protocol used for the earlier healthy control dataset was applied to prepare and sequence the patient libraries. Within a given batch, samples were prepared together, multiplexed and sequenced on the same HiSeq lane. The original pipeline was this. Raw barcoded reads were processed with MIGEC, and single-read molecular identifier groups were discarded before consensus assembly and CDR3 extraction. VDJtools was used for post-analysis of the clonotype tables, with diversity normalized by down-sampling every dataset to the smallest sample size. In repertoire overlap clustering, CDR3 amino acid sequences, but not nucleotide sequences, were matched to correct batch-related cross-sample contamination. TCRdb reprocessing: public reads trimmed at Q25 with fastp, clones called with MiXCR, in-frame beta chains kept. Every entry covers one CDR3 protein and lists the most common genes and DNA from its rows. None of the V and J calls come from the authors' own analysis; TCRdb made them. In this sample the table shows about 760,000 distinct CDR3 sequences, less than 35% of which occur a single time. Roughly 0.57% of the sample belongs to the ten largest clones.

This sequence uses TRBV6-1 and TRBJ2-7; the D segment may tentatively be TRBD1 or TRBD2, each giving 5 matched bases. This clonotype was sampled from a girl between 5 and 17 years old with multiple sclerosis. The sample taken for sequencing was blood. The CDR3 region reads CANRRDGSYEQYF. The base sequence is TGTGCCAACAGAAGGGACGGCTCCTACGAGCAGTACTTC.